Presented here are 22 T cell receptor beta chains from one specimen sequenced in a study of cytomegalovirus exposure and HLA in healthy donors. Assay used: immunoSEQ multiplex PCR; TCRdb lists only in-frame clones, some missing. The repertoire holds 110,000 to 150,000 clones, about 87% seen once, with under 8% in the top ten. Sequencing was done on a sample of PBMCs. The source is a woman aged 25 to 39 in good health and CMV-seropositive.

The chain employs TRBV7-2 and TRBJ2-7; D unclear. CDR1 and CDR2 (germline): SGHTA, FQGNSA. The CDR3 sequence is 11 residues long. Trimming shortened V by 3 bases and J by 3 bases, and 3 bases separated the two germline ends. CDR3 coding DNA: TGTGCCAGCAGCTTTTACTACGAGCAGTACTTC. Its translation: CASSFYYEQYF.

This clone was picked up a small number of times. V gene TRBV10-3 combines with J gene TRBJ1-6, with D perhaps TRBD1 (6 bases). The CDR3 loop spans 14 amino acids. Germline CDR1 and CDR2: ENHRY and SYGVKD. V was shortened by 11 bases and J by 10 bases, with 21 bases between the two germline ends. The CDR3 nucleotides read TGTGCCTCCCAGGCCCCGGGACATTTATCACCCCTCCACTTT. The encoded protein is CASQAPGHLSPLHF.

V gene TRBV2 combines with J gene TRBJ2-5; D unclear. Trimming pared 7 bases from V and 0 bases from J, leaving 12 bases between. Germline V lookup: CDR1 SNHLY, CDR2 FYNNEI. CDR3 length equals 14 residues. CDR3: CASNQEVNQETQYF. CDR3 bases: TGTGCCAGCAATCAGGAAGTGAACCAAGAGACCCAGTACTTC.

The chain couples TRBV13 to TRBJ2-5, with 11 bases fitting TRBD2. After removal of 1 base from V and 0 bases from J, the junction contained 7 bases not matched to a gene. The CDR3 contains 18 residues. From germline, CDR1 is PRHDT and CDR2 FYEKMQ (reference sequence). CDR3 amino acids: CASSLVLAGGSYQETQYF. The CDR3 nucleotides read TGTGCCAGCAGCTTAGTCCTAGCGGGGGGATCGTACCAAGAGACCCAGTACTTC. The whole variable domain, filled in from reference TRBV13 and TRBJ2-5, reads AAGVIQSPRHLIKEKRETATLKCYPIPRHDTVYWYQQGPGQDPQFLISFYEKMQSDKGSIPDRFSAQQFSDYHSELNMSSLELGDSALYFCASSLVLAGGSYQETQYFGPGTRLLVL.

The chain has TRBV11-3 and TRBJ2-5, with 7 bases fitting TRBD1. V was pared by 4 bases and J by 3 bases, with 8 bases of the junction left unmatched. CDR3 length: 15 residues. CDR1 and CDR2 from the germline V gene are SGHNT and YENEEA. The CDR3 region is CASSSCYRGKETQYF. CDR3 coding DNA: TGTGCCAGCAGCTCATGCTACAGGGGAAAAGAGACCCAGTACTTC.

This clone was seen a handful of times. V gene TRBV2 combines with J gene TRBJ1-5; TRBD1 matches at 9 bases. The trim removed 4 bases at V and 7 bases at J, leaving 5 bases unmatched. Germline V gene data show CDR1 as SNHLY and CDR2 as FYNNEI. The CDR3 is 14 amino acids. The CDR3 spells CASSAQGAEQPQHF. CDR3 nucleotides: TGTGCCAGCAGTGCACAGGGGGCCGAACAGCCCCAGCATTTT.

The CDR3 bases are TGTGCCAGCAGCCGCCAAAGCCGACAGGGGGCTACAGATACGCAGTATTTT. This gives the protein CASSRQSRQGATDTQYF. V usage is TRBV4-2 and J usage is TRBJ2-3; 10 bases are shared with TRBD1. The CDR3 sequence is 17 residues long. Trimming at V came to 4 bases and at J to 3 bases, leaving 10 bases not matched to a gene. Germline assignment: CDR1 LGHNA and CDR2 YNFKEQ.

The chain has TRBV9 and TRBJ1-1, with 8 positions matching TRBD1. Germline V lookup: CDR1 SGDLS, CDR2 YYNGEE. The CDR3 contains 15 residues. J gave up 4 bases and V 0 bases, and 5 bases lay outside the gene matches. CDR3 DNA: TGTGCCAGCAGCGTAGGGAACAGGGGGAGCACTGAAGCTTTCTTT. Amino acid sequence: CASSVGNRGSTEAFF.

This clone was recorded once. The V and J genes are TRBV5-1 and TRBJ2-5; 8 bases align to TRBD1. This CDR3 comprises 16 residues. With V trimmed by 4 bases and J by 0 bases, 8 bases remained unmatched. CDR1 is SGHRS, CDR2 YFSETQ, per germline. CDR3 loop: CASSVQGAVDQETQYF. As DNA, the CDR3 is TGCGCCAGCAGCGTGCAGGGGGCTGTCGACCAAGAGACCCAGTACTTC.

The V gene is TRBV10-2, the J gene TRBJ2-1, with 7 bases that match TRBD2. CDR3 length: 15 amino acids. The V and J ends lost 2 bases and 6 bases, in that order; junction bases with no gene match: 7. Germline lookup yields CDR1 WSHSY and CDR2 SAAADI. The CDR3 loop is CASSENSGGGNEQFF. The CDR3 DNA sequence: TGCGCCAGCAGTGAGAATTCGGGCGGGGGCAATGAGCAGTTCTTC.

A single count supports this clone. V usage is TRBV6-5 and J usage is TRBJ2-5, with D perhaps TRBD2 (5 bases). V lost 6 bases, J lost 7 bases, and 12 bases lay in between. Germline CDR1 and CDR2: MNHEY and SVGAGI. The CDR3 has 12 amino acids. As DNA, the CDR3 is TGTGCCAGCAGAATCCCTGGAGGGACCCAGTACTTC. Protein sequence: CASRIPGGTQYF.

V and J are TRBV27 and TRBJ2-2; D call uncertain. CDR3 length equals 13 residues. CDR1 is MNHEY and CDR2 is SMNVEV in the germline V gene (reference sequence). Deletions cut 6 bases from V and 7 bases from J, with 12 bases between. The CDR3 DNA sequence: TGTGCCAGCAGCCCCTATCGGGTCGGGGAGCTGTTTTTT. This encodes CASSPYRVGELFF.

The chain links TRBV6-1 to TRBJ1-5; 10 bases agree with TRBD1. Germline CDR1 reads MNHNS; CDR2 reads SASEGT. Trimming took 6 bases from V and 1 from J; bases not matched to a gene: 3. CDR3 length: 15 amino acids. The chain's CDR3 is CASSLGQGSNQPQHF. The CDR3 bases are TGTGCCAGCAGCCTGGGACAGGGGAGCAATCAGCCCCAGCATTTT.

The genes are TRBV18 and TRBJ2-1; D perhaps matches TRBD2 (7 bases). Germline V gene lookup returns CDR1 KGHSH and CDR2 LQKENI. There are 14 residues in the CDR3. V shed 6 bases and J shed 10 bases, with 19 bases lying between them. The CDR3 here is CASSILGRGAEQFF. CDR3 DNA sequence: TGTGCCAGCTCTATCCTCGGACGGGGGGCCGAGCAGTTCTTC.

The chain combines TRBV19 with TRBJ2-1; 8 bases are shared with TRBD2. This CDR3 has 15 amino acids. Germline trimming cut 0 bases from V and 5 bases from J; bases unmatched to any gene: 3. Germline V gene data show CDR1 as LNHDA and CDR2 as SQIVND (reference sequence). The CDR3 loop is CASSIETSGNNEQFF. CDR3 nucleotides: TGTGCCAGTAGTATAGAAACTAGCGGCAACAATGAGCAGTTCTTC.

CDR3 sequence: CASNSRDRGTDTQYF. CDR3 bases: TGCGCCAGCAACTCCCGGGACAGGGGCACAGATACGCAGTATTTT. The J gene is TRBJ2-3, the V gene TRBV5-1; 9 positions agree with TRBD1. Germline assignment: CDR1 SGHRS and CDR2 YFSETQ. The V and J ends lost 6 bases and 1 base, in that order; junction bases with no gene match: 6. The CDR3 loop spans 15 amino acids.

The V and J genes are TRBV11-2 and TRBJ1-4; D is possibly TRBD1 (6 bases). Trimming removed 3 bases at V and 4 bases at J, with 21 bases between. From germline, CDR1 is SGHAT and CDR2 FQNNGV. The CDR3 consists of 18 residues. The CDR3 protein is CASSFLSARGGGNEKLFF. The CDR3 nucleotides are TGTGCCAGCAGCTTCCTCTCAGCTCGGGGAGGGGGTAATGAAAAACTGTTTTTT.

The chain links TRBV28 to TRBJ1-1; D might be TRBD1 (6 bases). The length of the CDR3 is 16 residues. V dropped 7 bases and J dropped 2 bases, with 20 bases sitting between them. From germline, CDR1 is MDHEN and CDR2 SYDVKM. The CDR3 loop reads CASKERTEILNTEAFF. The CDR3 region has the DNA TGTGCCAGCAAAGAGAGGACAGAAATTCTAAACACTGAAGCTTTCTTT.

This chain joins TRBV6-1 and TRBJ2-1; a weak D match, TRBD2 (5 bases). V lost 9 bases and J lost 4, with 19 bases in between. The CDR3 has 15 residues. Germline V CDR1 and CDR2: MNHNS, SASEGT. CDR3 in amino acids: CASSRVEGGYNEQFF. In DNA, the CDR3 is TGTGCCAGTTCCCGCGTCGAGGGCGGGTACAATGAGCAGTTCTTC.

This clone appeared once. This sequence joins TRBV7-8 and TRBJ2-7; D gene ambiguous. V was trimmed by 4 bases and J by 5 bases, leaving 18 bases between them. CDR3 length: 15 amino acids. Germline values: CDR1 SGHVS, CDR2 FQNEAQ. CDR3 coding DNA: TGTGCCAGCAGCTCCGACCGGTGGAGTCCGGACGAGCAGTACTTC. Translating gives CASSSDRWSPDEQYF.

Written as DNA, the CDR3 is TGTGCTACCCCCAGAGGGAACGGGTATAGCAATCAGCCCCAGCATTTT. Its translation is CATPRGNGYSNQPQHF. The V gene is TRBV6-4, the J gene TRBJ1-5; no firm D call. Per the germline V gene, CDR1 is MRHNA and CDR2 is SNTAGT. CDR3 length: 16 amino acids.

The chain combines TRBV2 with TRBJ2-3; 13 bases match TRBD2. This CDR3 comprises 16 residues. CDR1 and CDR2 (germline): SNHLY, FYNNEI. J was trimmed by 4 bases and V by 6 bases; bases with no gene match: 7. This CDR3 is CASRAGTSGNSDTQYF. The CDR3 DNA reads TGTGCCAGCAGAGCAGGGACTAGCGGGAACTCAGATACGCAGTATTTT.